This T cell receptor beta chain was sequenced for a study of identical twins listed by TCRdb under 2016. Describing the broader study: TCR alpha and beta repertoires from monozygotic twins, unrelated adults of various ages and cord blood were deep-sequenced to test whether fetal clonotypes persist. To rule out contamination, the twin experiments were replicated at different times with different library preparation protocols.

Every donor was a healthy Caucasian. The twin cohort comprised three pairs of female monozygotic twins, all aged roughly 18 to 29 years. Peripheral blood mononuclear cells were the source from which RNA for the TCR libraries was isolated. Comment on this clonotype: Its antigen has not been determined. Base qualities are not recorded, but no much larger clone differs from it by a single base.

The study at large found these results: Zero-insertion analyses could be partly confounded by invariant T cells such as MAIT and iNKT, though diverse VJ usage argued against such confounding for most clonotypes. Abundant cord blood beta clonotypes had fewer insertions, young adult naive repertoires showed a similar but weaker trend, and memory repertoires showed no such trend. Excess twin sharing in beta out-of-frame sequences was weaker because fewer shared sequences lowered the signal-to-noise ratio. Compared with coincidental sharing between unrelated individuals, an excess of low generation-probability sequences was observed among out-of-frame TCR alpha sequences shared between twins. Because the same donors could not be followed over many years, conclusions were based on cross-sectional statistical analysis. Out-of-frame TCR alpha sharing in monozygotic twins was systematically underestimated by recombination models, whereas sharing between unrelated individuals was in agreement with the recombination models.

For CDR1 and CDR2, the germline V gene (reference sequence) lists LNHDA and SQIVND. From cysteine to phenylalanine, the CDR3 is 11 amino acids long. Kept here is only the CDR3 DNA, which spans 33 bases and is read in frame from base 1. V is reduced by 10 bases and J by 8 bases, leaving a spacing of 12 bases between them. Libraries were made using 5' RACE. Sequencer: Illumina HiSeq 2000. A universal primer binding site was added through template switching, and the final cDNA carried a unique molecular identifier so that TCR cDNA molecules could be counted accurately. First-strand cDNA for TCR alpha and beta chains was synthesized from specific primers in the conserved constant-segment region. To control for contamination, each cDNA library was double barcoded with a SMART-Mk sample barcode plus Illumina barcodes. TruSeq adapter sequences, together with Illumina sample barcodes, were added in two successive PCR steps. TCR alpha and beta cDNA libraries were sequenced on the Illumina HiSeq platform with custom primers. Processing in the source paper ran as follows. MiGEC was used to process raw reads and extract unique molecular identifiers, and MiXCR was used to find CDR3 positions. For each individual, recombination models were inferred using an EM algorithm with the repgenHMM and IGoR tools. The analysis of shared clonotypes was done with the tcR package in R, with sharing normalized by the product of cloneset sizes. To study raw recombination free of thymic and clonal selection effects, out-of-frame nonproductive sequences were analyzed. TCRdb reprocessed the public reads (quality trimming at Q25 with fastp, clone calling with MiXCR) and kept in-frame beta chains. Each CDR3 protein appears once, grouped with its most common genes and DNA. The V and J calls follow TCRdb's processing rather than the paper's. This sample has about 700,000 distinct CDR3 sequences in its table, and 8.6% of those were observed once. The ten largest clones represent about 0.98% of the sample.

The same data also went into a second study, on yellow fever vaccine responses in identical twins. As the second paper documents: According to the authors, the vaccine-induced T cell response in identical twins seemed to be partly convergent and partly specific to each individual. The study precisely tracked vaccine-responding T cell clones in identical twins.

The source material was PBMCs. This receptor was identified in a woman between 18 and 29 years old in good health. The sequence links TRBV19 to TRBJ2-4; the D gene is possibly TRBD2, with 5 bases matching. The DNA sequence is TGTGCCACCAGGACCGGGGACATTCAGTACTTC. Its protein reads: CATRTGDIQYF.